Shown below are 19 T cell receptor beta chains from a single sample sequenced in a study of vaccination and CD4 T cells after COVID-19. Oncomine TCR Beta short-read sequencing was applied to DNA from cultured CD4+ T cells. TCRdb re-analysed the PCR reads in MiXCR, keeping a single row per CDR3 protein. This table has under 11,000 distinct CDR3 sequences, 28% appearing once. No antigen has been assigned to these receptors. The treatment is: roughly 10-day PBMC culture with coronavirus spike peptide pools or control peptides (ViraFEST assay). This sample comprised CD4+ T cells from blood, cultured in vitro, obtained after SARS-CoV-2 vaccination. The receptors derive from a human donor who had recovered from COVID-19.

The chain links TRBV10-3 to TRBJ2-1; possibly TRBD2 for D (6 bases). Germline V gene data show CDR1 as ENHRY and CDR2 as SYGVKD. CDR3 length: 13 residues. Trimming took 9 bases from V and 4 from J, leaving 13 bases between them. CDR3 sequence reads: CAISLAEYNEQFF. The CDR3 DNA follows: TGTGCCATTTCACTAGCAGAATACAATGAGCAGTTCTTC.

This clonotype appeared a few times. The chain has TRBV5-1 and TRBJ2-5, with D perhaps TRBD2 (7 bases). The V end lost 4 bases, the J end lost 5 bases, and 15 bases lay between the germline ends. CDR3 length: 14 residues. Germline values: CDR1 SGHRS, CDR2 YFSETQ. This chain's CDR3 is CASSHPQGGETQYF. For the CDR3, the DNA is TGCGCCAGCAGCCATCCACAGGGAGGGGAGACCCAGTACTTC.

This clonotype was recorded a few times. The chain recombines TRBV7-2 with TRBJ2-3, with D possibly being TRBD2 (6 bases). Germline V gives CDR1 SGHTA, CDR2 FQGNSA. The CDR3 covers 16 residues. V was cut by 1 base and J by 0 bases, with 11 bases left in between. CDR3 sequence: CASSLVSGVSTDTQYF. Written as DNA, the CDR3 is TGTGCCAGCAGCTTAGTTTCGGGAGTTAGCACAGATACGCAGTATTTT.

CDR3 loop: CASISRVGYGYTF. The CDR3 DNA follows: TGTGCCAGCATATCACGCGTGGGCTATGGCTACACCTTC. The chain recombines TRBV6-2 or TRBV6-3 with TRBJ1-2; D not certain. Trimming shortened V by 7 bases and J by 4 bases, and 13 bases separated the two germline ends. Germline assignment: CDR1 MNHEY and CDR2 SVGEGT. The CDR3 spans 13 residues.

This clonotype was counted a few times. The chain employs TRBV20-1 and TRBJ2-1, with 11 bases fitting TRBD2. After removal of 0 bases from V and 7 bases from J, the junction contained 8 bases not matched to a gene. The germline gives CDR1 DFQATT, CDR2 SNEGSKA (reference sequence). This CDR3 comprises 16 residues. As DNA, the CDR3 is TGCAGTGCTAGAGATCTCGCTAGCGGGAGGAGGAATGAGCAGTTCTTC. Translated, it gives CSARDLASGRRNEQFF.

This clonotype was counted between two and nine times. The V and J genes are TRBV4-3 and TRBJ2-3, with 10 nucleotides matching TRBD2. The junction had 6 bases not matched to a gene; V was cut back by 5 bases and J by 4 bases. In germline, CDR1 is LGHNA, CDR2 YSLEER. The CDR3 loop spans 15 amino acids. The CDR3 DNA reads TGCGCCAGCAGCGAGCTAGCGGGAGACCCAGATACGCAGTATTTT. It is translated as CASSELAGDPDTQYF.

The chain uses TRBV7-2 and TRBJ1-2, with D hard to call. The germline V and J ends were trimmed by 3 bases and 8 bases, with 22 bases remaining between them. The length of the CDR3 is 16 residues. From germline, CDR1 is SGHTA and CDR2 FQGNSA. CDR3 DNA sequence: TGTGCCAGCAGCTTGGAGGCCCCCGTTATCCCGGGCGGCTACACCTTC. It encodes CASSLEAPVIPGGYTF.

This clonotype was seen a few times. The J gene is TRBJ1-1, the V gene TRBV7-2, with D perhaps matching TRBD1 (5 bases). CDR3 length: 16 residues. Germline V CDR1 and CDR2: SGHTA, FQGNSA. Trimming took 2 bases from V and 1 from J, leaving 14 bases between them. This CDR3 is CASSLSRGAGNTEAFF. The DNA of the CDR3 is TGTGCCAGCAGCTTATCGAGGGGCGCGGGGAACACTGAAGCTTTCTTT.

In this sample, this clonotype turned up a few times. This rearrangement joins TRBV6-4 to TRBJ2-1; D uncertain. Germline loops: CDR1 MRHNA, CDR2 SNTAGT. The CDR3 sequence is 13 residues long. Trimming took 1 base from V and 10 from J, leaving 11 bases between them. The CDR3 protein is CASSDFGSREQFF. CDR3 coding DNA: TGTGCCAGCAGTGACTTTGGCAGCCGGGAGCAGTTCTTC.

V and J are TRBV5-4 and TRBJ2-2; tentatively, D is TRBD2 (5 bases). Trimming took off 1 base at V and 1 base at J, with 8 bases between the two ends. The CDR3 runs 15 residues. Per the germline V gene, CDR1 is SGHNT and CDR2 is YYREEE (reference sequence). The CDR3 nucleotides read TGTGCCAGCAGCTTGTTTGGGAGGAACACCGGGGAGCTGTTTTTT. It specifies CASSLFGRNTGELFF.

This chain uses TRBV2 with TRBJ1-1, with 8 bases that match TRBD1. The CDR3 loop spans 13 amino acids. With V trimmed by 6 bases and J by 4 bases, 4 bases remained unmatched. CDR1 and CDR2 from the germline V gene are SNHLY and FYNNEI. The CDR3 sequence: CASRDRAVTEAFF. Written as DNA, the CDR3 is TGTGCCAGCAGGGACAGGGCGGTCACTGAAGCTTTCTTT.

The CDR3 sequence is CATNKSSHISSRTADYEQYF. The DNA for the CDR3 is TGTGCCACGAATAAGTCGAGTCATATTAGTTCGAGGACAGCCGATTACGAGCAGTACTTC. The chain joins TRBV19 to TRBJ2-7, with D possibly TRBD1 on 6 matching bases. From germline, CDR1 is LNHDA and CDR2 SQIVND (reference sequence). The V end was cut by 10 bases, the J end by 4 bases, with 38 bases between. The CDR3 length is 20 residues.

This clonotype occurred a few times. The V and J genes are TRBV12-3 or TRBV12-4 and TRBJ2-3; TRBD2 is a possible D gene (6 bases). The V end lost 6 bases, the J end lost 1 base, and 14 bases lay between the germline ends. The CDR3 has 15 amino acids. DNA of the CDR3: TGTGCCAGCAGCCAAATAGCGGTCGGCACAGATACGCAGTATTTT. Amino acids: CASSQIAVGTDTQYF.

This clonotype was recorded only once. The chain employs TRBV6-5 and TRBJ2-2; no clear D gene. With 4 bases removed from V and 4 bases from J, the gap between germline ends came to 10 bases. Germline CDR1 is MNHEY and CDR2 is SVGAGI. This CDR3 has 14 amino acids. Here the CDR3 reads CASSSRTLTGELFF. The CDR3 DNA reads TGTGCCAGCAGTTCCCGGACCCTCACCGGGGAGCTGTTTTTT.

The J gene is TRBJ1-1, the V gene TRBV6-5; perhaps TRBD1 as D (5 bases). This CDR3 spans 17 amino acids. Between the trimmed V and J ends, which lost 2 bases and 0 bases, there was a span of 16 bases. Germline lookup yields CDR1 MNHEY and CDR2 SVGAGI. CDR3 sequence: CASSYPGTAPMNTEAFF. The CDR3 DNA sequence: TGTGCCAGCAGTTACCCCGGGACTGCCCCGATGAACACTGAAGCTTTCTTT.

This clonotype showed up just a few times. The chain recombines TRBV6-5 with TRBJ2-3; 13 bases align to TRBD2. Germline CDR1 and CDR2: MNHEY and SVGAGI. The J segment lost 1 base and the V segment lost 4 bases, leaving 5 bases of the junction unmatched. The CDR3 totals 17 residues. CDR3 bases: TGTGCCAGCAGTTCCCGGACTAGCGGGGGACGCACAGATACGCAGTATTTT. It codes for CASSSRTSGGRTDTQYF.

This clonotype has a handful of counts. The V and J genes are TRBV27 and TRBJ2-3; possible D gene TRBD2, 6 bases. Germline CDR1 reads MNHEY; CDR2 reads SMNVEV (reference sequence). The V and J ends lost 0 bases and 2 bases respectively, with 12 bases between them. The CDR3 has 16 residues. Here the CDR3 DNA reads TGTGCCAGCAGTTTATCCCCGGGACTTTACACAGATACGCAGTATTTT. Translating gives CASSLSPGLYTDTQYF.

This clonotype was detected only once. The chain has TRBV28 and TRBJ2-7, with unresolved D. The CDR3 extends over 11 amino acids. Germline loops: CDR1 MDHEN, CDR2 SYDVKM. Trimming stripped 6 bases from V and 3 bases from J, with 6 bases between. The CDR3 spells CASSANYEQYF. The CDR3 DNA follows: TGTGCCAGCAGCGCGAACTACGAGCAGTACTTC.

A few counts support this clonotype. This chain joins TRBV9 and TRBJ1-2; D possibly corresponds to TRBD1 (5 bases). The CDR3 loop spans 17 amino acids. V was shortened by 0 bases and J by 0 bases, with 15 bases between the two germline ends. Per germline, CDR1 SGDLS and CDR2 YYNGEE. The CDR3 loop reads CASSVAGADPTNYGYTF. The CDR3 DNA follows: TGTGCCAGCAGCGTAGCCGGGGCCGATCCGACTAACTATGGCTACACCTTC.